This T cell receptor (beta chain) was captured by sequencing in a study of blood T cell repertoires in COVID-19. For the study at large: Some COVID-19 samples were acute and others convalescent; all came from the United States, Italy and Spain.

The CDR3 contains 17 residues. Germline values: CDR1 LGHNA, CDR2 YSLEER. With 1 base clipped from V and 2 bases from J, the junction kept 9 bases outside the gene matches. Only in-frame clones appear in the TCRdb table, and some are missing; sequencing was by immunoSEQ multiplex PCR. The table lists 200,000 to 250,000 clones, about 84% of them singletons. The source material was peripheral blood. The receptor was isolated from a woman older than 75 with COVID-19, enrolled during active disease. The J gene is TRBJ2-5, the V gene TRBV4-3; TRBD2 matches at 8 bases. The CDR3 nucleotides read TGCGCCAGCAGCCAAGTATATGCGGGGGGAGGACAAGAGACCCAGTACTTC. Translating it yields CASSQVYAGGGQETQYF.